These T cell receptor beta chains were read from a single sample in a study of T cell repertoires in cytomegalovirus infection. TCRdb itself ran the reads through MiXCR, one entry per CDR3 protein. The data show more than 400,000 distinct CDR3 sequences, roughly 29% seen once. Sequenced: PBMCs. These receptors originate from a human donor in good health (CMV status not recorded). Some clones in this sample may be carry-over from other donors' samples. CDR3s include the opening cysteine and the closing phenylalanine or tryptophan.

V gene: TRBV7-9
J gene: TRBJ2-1
CDR3 protein: CASSLGLAGGWNEQFF

V gene: TRBV28
J gene: TRBJ2-2
CDR3 protein: CASRGTSGLLGSGELFF

V gene: TRBV20-1
J gene: TRBJ2-5
CDR3 protein: CSARKRQLQETQYF

V gene: TRBV4-1
J gene: TRBJ2-3
CDR3 protein: CASSLEEGPDTQYF

V gene: TRBV7-9
J gene: TRBJ2-1
CDR3 protein: CASSLALGTTYNEQFF

V gene: TRBV25-1
J gene: TRBJ1-1
CDR3 protein: CASSDVGAEAFF

V gene: TRBV20-1
J gene: TRBJ1-2
CDR3 protein: CSARGQAPVYGYTF

V gene: TRBV12-3/TRBV12-4
J gene: TRBJ2-2
CDR3 protein: CASRPTSGITGELFF

V gene: TRBV7-2
J gene: TRBJ1-3
CDR3 protein: CATTTGGSGNTIYF

V gene: TRBV3-1
J gene: TRBJ2-5
CDR3 protein: CASSQGRSGPETQYF

V gene: TRBV6-2/TRBV6-3
J gene: TRBJ2-1
CDR3 protein: CASSERLASFNEQFF

V gene: TRBV6-5
J gene: TRBJ2-5
CDR3 protein: CASRQTGQETQYF

V gene: TRBV7-6
J gene: TRBJ1-5
CDR3 protein: CASSSGQGTNQPQHF

V gene: TRBV11-2
J gene: TRBJ2-3
CDR3 protein: CASSFSRVTDTQYF

V gene: TRBV6-2/TRBV6-3
J gene: TRBJ1-3
CDR3 protein: CASRRRTVSGNTIYF

V gene: TRBV28
J gene: TRBJ2-1
CDR3 protein: CASSVQAPTHNEQFF

V gene: TRBV28
J gene: TRBJ1-2
CDR3 protein: CAADQGGGYTF

V gene: TRBV7-6
J gene: TRBJ2-1
CDR3 protein: CASSPGGNEQFF

V gene: TRBV7-2
J gene: TRBJ2-7
CDR3 protein: CASSRDRVREQYF

V gene: TRBV2
J gene: TRBJ1-2
CDR3 protein: CASSGNHIYGYTF

V gene: TRBV4-3
J gene: TRBJ1-6
CDR3 protein: CASSQEVPGPGSPLHF

V gene: TRBV4-2
J gene: TRBJ2-1
CDR3 protein: CASSQPQGGGTYNEQFF

V gene: TRBV14
J gene: TRBJ2-5
CDR3 protein: CASSRTSTPQETQYF

V gene: TRBV20-1
J gene: TRBJ2-5
CDR3 protein: CSARRSGRVLKETQYF

V gene: TRBV20-1
J gene: TRBJ2-5
CDR3 protein: CSARTPRGATETQYF

V gene: TRBV20-1
J gene: TRBJ2-3
CDR3 protein: CSASLGSLTDTQYF

V gene: TRBV6-2/TRBV6-3
J gene: TRBJ2-3
CDR3 protein: CASSYPRLAGGPADTQYF

V gene: TRBV7-2
J gene: TRBJ2-2
CDR3 protein: CASSLAGGQANTGELFF

V gene: TRBV7-2
J gene: TRBJ2-2
CDR3 protein: CASRGSGSVNTGELFF

V gene: TRBV20-1
J gene: TRBJ2-1
CDR3 protein: CSAREAGWSGRDYNEQFF

V gene: TRBV7-9
J gene: TRBJ1-6
CDR3 protein: CASSLGGINSPLHF

V gene: TRBV11-2
J gene: TRBJ1-1
CDR3 protein: CASSPKTGLSEAFF

V gene: TRBV30
J gene: TRBJ2-1
CDR3 protein: CAWRFTGPYNEQFF

V gene: TRBV6-2/TRBV6-3
J gene: TRBJ1-2
CDR3 protein: CASGDGANFGYTF

V gene: TRBV10-3
J gene: TRBJ2-7
CDR3 protein: CAISETETYEQYF

V gene: TRBV28
J gene: TRBJ2-7
CDR3 protein: CASRAGGTGVEQYF

V gene: TRBV10-3
J gene: TRBJ1-2
CDR3 protein: CAISAGREDYGYTF

V gene: TRBV29-1
J gene: TRBJ1-1
CDR3 protein: CSVEGRMNTEAFF

V gene: TRBV7-8
J gene: TRBJ2-3
CDR3 protein: CASSVPGLATPTQYF

V gene: TRBV18
J gene: TRBJ2-3
CDR3 protein: CASSPESGTDTQYF

V gene: TRBV15
J gene: TRBJ2-1
CDR3 protein: CATSRRTSGNNEQFF

V gene: TRBV29-1
J gene: TRBJ2-3
CDR3 protein: CSVVALAGVTQYF

V gene: TRBV4-1
J gene: TRBJ1-2
CDR3 protein: CASSQDQGIATYYGYTF

V gene: TRBV20-1
J gene: TRBJ2-1
CDR3 protein: CSADRDRGQFF

V gene: TRBV27
J gene: TRBJ1-4
CDR3 protein: CASSSTGDYEKLFF

V gene: TRBV20-1
J gene: TRBJ2-3
CDR3 protein: CSASGLAGGIDTQYF

V gene: TRBV6-2/TRBV6-3
J gene: TRBJ2-1
CDR3 protein: CASSPPPGLAGYNEQFF

V gene: TRBV11-2
J gene: TRBJ1-4
CDR3 protein: CASSPNTGLNEKLFF

V gene: TRBV6-2/TRBV6-3
J gene: TRBJ2-5
CDR3 protein: CASSYAQTQETQYF

V gene: TRBV7-9
J gene: TRBJ1-6
CDR3 protein: CASTTDSSYNSPLHF

V gene: TRBV10-3
J gene: TRBJ2-3
CDR3 protein: CAISAEFLGKFQDTQYF

V gene: TRBV7-2
J gene: TRBJ2-1
CDR3 protein: CASSFNQLALSNEQFF

V gene: TRBV11-1
J gene: TRBJ2-3
CDR3 protein: CASSLEDISTDTQYF

V gene: TRBV12-3/TRBV12-4
J gene: TRBJ1-3
CDR3 protein: CASSLIPPGNTIYF